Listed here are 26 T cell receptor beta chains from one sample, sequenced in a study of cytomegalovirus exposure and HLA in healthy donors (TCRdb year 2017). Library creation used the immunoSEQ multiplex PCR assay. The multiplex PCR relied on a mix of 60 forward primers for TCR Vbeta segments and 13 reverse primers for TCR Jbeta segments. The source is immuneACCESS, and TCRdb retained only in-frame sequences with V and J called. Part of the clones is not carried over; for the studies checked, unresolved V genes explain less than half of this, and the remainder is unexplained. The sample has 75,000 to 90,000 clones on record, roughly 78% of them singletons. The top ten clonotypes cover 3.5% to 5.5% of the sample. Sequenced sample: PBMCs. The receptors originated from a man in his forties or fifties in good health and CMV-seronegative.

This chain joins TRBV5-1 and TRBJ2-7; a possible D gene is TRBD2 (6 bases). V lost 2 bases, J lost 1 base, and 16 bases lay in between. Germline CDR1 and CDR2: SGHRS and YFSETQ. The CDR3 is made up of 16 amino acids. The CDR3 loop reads CASSFGSGFLSYEQYF. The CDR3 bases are TGCGCCAGCAGCTTTGGTAGCGGCTTCCTTTCCTACGAGCAGTACTTC.

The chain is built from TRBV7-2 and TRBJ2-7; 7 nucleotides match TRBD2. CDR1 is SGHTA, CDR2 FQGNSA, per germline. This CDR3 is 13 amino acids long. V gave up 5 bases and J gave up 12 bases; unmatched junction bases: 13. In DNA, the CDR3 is TGTGCCAGCAGCCCGAGGAGGGAGGGCCGAATGTACTTC. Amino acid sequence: CASSPRREGRMYF.

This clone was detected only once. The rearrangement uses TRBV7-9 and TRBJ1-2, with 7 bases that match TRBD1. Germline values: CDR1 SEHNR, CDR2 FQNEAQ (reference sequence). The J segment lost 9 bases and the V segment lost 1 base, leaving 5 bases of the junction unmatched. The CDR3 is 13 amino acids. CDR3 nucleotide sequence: TGTGCCAGCAGCTTAGAAGGGGGCGGAAGCTACACCTTC. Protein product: CASSLEGGGSYTF.

The CDR3: CASSHQLNTEAFF. The CDR3 DNA reads as TGTGCCAGCAGCCATCAGTTAAACACTGAAGCTTTCTTT. The chain recombines TRBV7-2 with TRBJ1-1; D gene ambiguous. Germline V CDR1 and CDR2: SGHTA, FQGNSA. The V end lost 5 bases, the J end lost 2 bases, and 9 bases lay between the germline ends. The CDR3 totals 13 residues.

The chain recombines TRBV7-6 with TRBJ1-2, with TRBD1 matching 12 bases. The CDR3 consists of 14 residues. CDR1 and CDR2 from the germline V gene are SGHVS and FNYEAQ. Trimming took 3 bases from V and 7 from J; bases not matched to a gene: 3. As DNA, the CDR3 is TGTGCCAGCAGCTTGGGACAGGGGGCGGGTGGCTACACCTTC. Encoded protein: CASSLGQGAGGYTF. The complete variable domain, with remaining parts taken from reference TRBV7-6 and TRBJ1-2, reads GAGVSQSPRYKVTKRGQDVALRCDPISGHVSLYWYRQALGQGPEFLTYFNYEAQQDKSGLPNDRFSAERPEGSISTLTIQRTEQRDSAMYRCASSLGQGAGGYTFGSGTRLTVV.

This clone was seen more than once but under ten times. The CDR3 DNA follows: TGCAGCGTTGTTATGACAAATGCTTTCTTT. This translates into CSVVMTNAFF. The V and J genes are TRBV29-1 and TRBJ1-1; D unresolved. Per the germline V gene, CDR1 is SQVTM and CDR2 is ANQGSEA. This CDR3 is built from 10 residues. V was clipped by 4 bases and J by 11 bases, with 11 bases between them.

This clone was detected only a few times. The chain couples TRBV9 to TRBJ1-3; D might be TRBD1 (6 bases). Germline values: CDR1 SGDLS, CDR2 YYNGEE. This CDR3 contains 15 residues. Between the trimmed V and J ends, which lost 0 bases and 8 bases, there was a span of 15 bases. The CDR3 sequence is CASSVGGQGGDTIYF. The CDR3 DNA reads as TGTGCCAGCAGCGTAGGGGGGCAGGGAGGGGACACCATATATTTT.

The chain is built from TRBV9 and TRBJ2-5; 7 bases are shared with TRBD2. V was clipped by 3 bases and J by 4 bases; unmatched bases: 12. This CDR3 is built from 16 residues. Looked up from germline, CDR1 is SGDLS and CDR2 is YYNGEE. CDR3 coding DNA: TGTGCCAGCAGCGGTATCGGCGGGAGTCACGCAGAGACCCAGTACTTC. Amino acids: CASSGIGGSHAETQYF.

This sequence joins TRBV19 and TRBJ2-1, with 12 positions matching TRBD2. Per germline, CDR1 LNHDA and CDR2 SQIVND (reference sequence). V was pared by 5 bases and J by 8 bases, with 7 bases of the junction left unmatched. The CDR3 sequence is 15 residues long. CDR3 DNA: TGTGCCAGTAGTTCGACTAGCGGGAGAGGAGATGAGCAGTTCTTC. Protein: CASSSTSGRGDEQFF.

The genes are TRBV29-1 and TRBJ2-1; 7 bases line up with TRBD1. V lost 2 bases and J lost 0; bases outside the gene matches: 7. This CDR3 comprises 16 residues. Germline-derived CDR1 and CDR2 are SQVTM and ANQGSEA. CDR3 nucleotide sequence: TGCAGCGTTGAACCCAGACAGGGCTTCTCCTACAATGAGCAGTTCTTC. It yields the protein CSVEPRQGFSYNEQFF.

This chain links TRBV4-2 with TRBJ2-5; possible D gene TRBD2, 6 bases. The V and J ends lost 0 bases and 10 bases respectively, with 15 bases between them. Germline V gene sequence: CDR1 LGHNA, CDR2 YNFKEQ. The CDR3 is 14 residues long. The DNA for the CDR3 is TGTGCCAGCAGCCAAGATGAGACTAGTGGGTTCCAGTACTTC. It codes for CASSQDETSGFQYF.

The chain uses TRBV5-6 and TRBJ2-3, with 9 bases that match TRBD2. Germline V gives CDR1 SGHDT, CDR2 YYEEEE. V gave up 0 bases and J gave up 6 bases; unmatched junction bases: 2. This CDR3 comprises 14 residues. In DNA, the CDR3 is TGTGCCAGCAGCTTGGAGCTAGCGGGGGATACGCAGTATTTT. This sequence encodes CASSLELAGDTQYF.

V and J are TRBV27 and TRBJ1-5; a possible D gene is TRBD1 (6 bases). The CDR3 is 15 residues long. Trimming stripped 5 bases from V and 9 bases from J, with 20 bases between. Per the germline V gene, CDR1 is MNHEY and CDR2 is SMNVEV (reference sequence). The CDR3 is CASSPTPTGEGPQHF. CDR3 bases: TGTGCCAGCAGTCCGACCCCGACAGGTGAGGGGCCCCAGCATTTT.

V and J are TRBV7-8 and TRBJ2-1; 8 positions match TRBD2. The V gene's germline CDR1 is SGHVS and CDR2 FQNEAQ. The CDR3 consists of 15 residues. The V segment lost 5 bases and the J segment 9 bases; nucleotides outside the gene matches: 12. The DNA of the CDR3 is TGTGCCAGCAGCCCCAGCGGGGGTGGGCCCGGTGAGCAGTTCTTC. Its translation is CASSPSGGGPGEQFF.

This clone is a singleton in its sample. CDR3 in amino acids: CASSSGEAGNTIYF. The DNA of the CDR3 is TGTGCCAGCAGTTCCGGAGAAGCTGGAAACACCATATATTTT. V is TRBV6-6 and J is TRBJ1-3; no definite D call. Germline assignment: CDR1 MNHNY and CDR2 SVGAGI (reference sequence). V was trimmed by 4 bases and J by 2 bases, leaving 9 bases between them. The CDR3 runs to 14 residues.

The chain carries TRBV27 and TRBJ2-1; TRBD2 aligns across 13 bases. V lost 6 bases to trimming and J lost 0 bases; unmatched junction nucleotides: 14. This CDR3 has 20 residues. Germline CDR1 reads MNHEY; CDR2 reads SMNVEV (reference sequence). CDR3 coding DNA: TGTGCCAGCAGAGGACTAGCGGGGGTCAACGGTTTAAGCTCCTACAATGAGCAGTTCTTC. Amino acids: CASRGLAGVNGLSSYNEQFF.

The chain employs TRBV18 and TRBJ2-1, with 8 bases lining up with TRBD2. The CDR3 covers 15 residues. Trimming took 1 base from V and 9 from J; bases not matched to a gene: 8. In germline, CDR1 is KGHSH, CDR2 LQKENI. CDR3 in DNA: TGTGCCAGCTCACCACGACGGCTAGCGGGTGGTGAGCAGTTCTTC. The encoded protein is CASSPRRLAGGEQFF.

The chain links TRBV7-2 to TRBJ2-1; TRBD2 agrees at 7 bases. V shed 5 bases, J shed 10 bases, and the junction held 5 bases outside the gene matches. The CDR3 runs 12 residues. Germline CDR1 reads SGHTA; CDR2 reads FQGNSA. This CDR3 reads CASSGLVNEQFF. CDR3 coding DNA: TGTGCCAGCAGCGGACTAGTAAACGAGCAGTTCTTC. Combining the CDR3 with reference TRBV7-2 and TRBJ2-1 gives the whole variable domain GAGVSQSPSNKVTEKGKDVELRCDPISGHTALYWYRQSLGQGLEFLIYFQGNSAPDKSGLPSDRFSAERTGGSVSTLTIQRTQQEDSAVYLCASSGLVNEQFFGPGTRLTVL.

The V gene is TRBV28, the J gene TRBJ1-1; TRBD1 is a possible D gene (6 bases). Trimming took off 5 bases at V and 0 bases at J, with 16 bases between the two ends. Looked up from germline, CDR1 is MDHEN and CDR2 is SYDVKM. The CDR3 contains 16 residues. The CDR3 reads CASSTGTLTMNTEAFF. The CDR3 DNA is TGTGCCAGCAGTACGGGGACACTTACCATGAACACTGAAGCTTTCTTT.

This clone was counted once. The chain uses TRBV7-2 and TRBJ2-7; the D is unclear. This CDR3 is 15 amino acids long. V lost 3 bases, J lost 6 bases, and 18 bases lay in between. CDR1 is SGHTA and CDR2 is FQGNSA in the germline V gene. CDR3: CASSFSPFGSGEQYF. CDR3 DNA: TGTGCCAGCAGCTTTTCCCCATTCGGGTCGGGCGAGCAGTACTTC.

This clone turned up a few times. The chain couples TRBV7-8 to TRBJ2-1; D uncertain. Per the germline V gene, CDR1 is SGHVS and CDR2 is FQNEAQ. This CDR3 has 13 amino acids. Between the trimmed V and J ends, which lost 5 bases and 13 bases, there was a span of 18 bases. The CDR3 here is CASSARKESYQFF. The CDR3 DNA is TGTGCCAGCAGCGCCCGTAAGGAGTCCTACCAGTTCTTC.

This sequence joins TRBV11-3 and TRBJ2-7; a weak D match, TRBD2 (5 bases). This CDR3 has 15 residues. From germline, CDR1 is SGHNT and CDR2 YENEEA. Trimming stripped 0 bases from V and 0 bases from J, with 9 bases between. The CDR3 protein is CASSLEGADSYEQYF. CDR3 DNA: TGTGCCAGCAGCTTAGAGGGAGCGGACTCCTACGAGCAGTACTTC.

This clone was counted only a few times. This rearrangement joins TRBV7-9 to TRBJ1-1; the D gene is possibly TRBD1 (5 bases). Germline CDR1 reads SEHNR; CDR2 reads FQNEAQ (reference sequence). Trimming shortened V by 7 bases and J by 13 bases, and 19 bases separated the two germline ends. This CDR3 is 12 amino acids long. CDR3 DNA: TGTGCCAGCAAGGGGAGGCGAAATACGGGTTTCTTT. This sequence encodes CASKGRRNTGFF.

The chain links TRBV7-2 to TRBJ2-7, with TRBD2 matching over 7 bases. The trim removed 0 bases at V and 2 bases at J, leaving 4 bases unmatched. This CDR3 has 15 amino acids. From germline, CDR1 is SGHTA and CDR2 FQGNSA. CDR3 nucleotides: TGTGCCAGCAGCTTAGCTGGGCTAGCGGCCTACGAGCAGTACTTC. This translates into CASSLAGLAAYEQYF.

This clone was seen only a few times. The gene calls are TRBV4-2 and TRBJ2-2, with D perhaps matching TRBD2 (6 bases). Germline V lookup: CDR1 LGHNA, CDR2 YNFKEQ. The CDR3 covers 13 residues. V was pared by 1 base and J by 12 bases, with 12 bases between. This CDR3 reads CASSQVMGGKLFF. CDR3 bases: TGTGCCAGCAGCCAAGTCATGGGAGGAAAGCTGTTTTTT.

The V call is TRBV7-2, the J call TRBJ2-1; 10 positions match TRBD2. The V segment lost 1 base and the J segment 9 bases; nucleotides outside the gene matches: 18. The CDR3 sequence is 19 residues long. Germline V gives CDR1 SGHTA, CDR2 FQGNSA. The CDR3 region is CASSLVGLGLAGDDGEQFF. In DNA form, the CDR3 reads TGTGCCAGCAGCTTAGTGGGGCTTGGGCTAGCGGGAGATGATGGTGAGCAGTTCTTC.